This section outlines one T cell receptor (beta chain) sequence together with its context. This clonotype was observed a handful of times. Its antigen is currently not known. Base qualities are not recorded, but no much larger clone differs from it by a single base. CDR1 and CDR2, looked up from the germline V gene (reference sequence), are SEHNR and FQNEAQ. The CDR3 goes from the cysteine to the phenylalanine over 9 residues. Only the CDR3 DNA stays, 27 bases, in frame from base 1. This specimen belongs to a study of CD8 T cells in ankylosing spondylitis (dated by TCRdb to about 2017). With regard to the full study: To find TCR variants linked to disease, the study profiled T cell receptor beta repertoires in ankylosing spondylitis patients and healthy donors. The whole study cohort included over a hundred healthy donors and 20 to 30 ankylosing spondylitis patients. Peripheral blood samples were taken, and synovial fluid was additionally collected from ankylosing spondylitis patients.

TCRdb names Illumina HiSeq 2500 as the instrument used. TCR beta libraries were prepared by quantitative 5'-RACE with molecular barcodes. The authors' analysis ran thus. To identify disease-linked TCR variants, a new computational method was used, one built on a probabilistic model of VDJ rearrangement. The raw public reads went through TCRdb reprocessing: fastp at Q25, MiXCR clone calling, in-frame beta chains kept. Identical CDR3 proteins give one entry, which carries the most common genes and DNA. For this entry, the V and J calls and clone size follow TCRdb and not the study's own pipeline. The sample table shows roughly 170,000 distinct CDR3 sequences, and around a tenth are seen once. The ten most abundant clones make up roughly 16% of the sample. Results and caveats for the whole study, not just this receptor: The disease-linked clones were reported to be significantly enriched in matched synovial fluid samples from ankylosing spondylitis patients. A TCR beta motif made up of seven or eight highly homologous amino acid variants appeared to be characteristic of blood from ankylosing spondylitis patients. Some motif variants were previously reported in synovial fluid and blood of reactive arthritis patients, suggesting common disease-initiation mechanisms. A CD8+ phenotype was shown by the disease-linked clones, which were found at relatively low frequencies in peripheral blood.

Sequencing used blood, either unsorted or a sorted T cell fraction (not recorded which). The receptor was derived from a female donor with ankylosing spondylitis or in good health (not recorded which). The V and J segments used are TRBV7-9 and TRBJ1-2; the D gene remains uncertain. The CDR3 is CATRVGYTF. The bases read TGTGCAACGAGGGTTGGCTACACCTTC. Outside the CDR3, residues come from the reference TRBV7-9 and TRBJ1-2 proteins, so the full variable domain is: DTGVSQNPRHKITKRGQNVTFRCDPISEHNRLYWYRQTLGQGPEFLTYFQNEAQLEKSRLLSDRFSAERPKGSFSTLEIQRTEQGDSAMYLCATRVGYTFGSGTRLTVV.